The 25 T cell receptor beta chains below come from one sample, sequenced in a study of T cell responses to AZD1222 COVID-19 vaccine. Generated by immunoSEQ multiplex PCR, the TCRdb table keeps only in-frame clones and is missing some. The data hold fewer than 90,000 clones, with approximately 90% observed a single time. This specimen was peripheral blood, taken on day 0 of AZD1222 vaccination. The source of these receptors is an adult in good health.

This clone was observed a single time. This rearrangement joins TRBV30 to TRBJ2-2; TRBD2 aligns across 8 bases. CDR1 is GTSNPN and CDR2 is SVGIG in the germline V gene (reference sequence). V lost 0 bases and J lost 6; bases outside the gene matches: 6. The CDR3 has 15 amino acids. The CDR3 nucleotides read TGTGCCTGGAGTGTAGGCGGGAGGAGTTCCGGGGAGCTGTTTTTT. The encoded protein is CAWSVGGRSSGELFF. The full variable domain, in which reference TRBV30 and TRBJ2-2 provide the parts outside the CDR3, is SQTIHQWPATLVQPVGSPLSLECTVEGTSNPNLYWYRQAAGRGLQLLFYSVGIGQISSEVPQNLSASRPQDRQFILSSKKLLLSDSGFYLCAWSVGGRSSGELFFGEGSRLTVL.

The CDR3 reads CASRPQGERGARTDTQYF. Written as DNA, the CDR3 is TGTGCCAGCAGGCCGCAAGGCGAGCGGGGGGCCCGCACAGATACGCAGTATTTT. V and J are TRBV3-1 (or the pseudogene TRBV3-2) and TRBJ2-3; 9 bases are a match to TRBD2. V trimming: 6 bases; J trimming: 1 base; junction bases outside the gene matches: 14. This CDR3 has 18 amino acids. From germline, CDR1 is LGHDT and CDR2 YNNKEL (reference sequence).

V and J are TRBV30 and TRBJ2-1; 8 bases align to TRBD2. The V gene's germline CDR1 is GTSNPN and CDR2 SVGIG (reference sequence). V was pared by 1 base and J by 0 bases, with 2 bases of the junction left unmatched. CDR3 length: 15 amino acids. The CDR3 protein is CAWSDLAGSYNEQFF. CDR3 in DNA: TGTGCCTGGAGTGATCTAGCGGGCTCCTACAATGAGCAGTTCTTC. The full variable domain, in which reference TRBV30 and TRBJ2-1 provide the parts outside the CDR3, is SQTIHQWPATLVQPVGSPLSLECTVEGTSNPNLYWYRQAAGRGLQLLFYSVGIGQISSEVPQNLSASRPQDRQFILSSKKLLLSDSGFYLCAWSDLAGSYNEQFFGPGTRLTVL.

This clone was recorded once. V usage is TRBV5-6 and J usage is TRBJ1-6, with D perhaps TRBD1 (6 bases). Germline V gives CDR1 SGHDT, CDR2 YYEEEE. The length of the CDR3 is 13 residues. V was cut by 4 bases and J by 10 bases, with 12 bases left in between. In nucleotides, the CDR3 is TGTGCCAGCAGCCTTGGGACAACCTCACCCCTCCACTTT. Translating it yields CASSLGTTSPLHF. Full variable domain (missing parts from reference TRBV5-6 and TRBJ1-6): DAGVTQSPTHLIKTRGQQVTLRCSPKSGHDTVSWYQQALGQGPQFIFQYYEEEERQRGNFPDRFSGHQFPNYSSELNVNALLLGDSALYLCASSLGTTSPLHFGNGTRLTVT.

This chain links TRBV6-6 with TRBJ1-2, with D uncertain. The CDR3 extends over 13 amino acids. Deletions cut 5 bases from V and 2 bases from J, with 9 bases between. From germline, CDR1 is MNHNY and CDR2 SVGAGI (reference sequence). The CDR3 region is CASSLDRNYGYTF. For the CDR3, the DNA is TGTGCCAGCAGTCTAGACCGGAACTATGGCTACACCTTC.

CDR3 sequence (DNA): TGTGCCATCAGTGACAGGGACTACGAGCAGTACGTC. Residues: CAISDRDYEQYV. The chain combines TRBV10-3 with TRBJ2-7; D is perhaps TRBD1 (5 bases). Germline assignment: CDR1 ENHRY and CDR2 SYGVKD. V lost 3 bases and J lost 3, with 6 bases in between. CDR3 length: 12 residues.

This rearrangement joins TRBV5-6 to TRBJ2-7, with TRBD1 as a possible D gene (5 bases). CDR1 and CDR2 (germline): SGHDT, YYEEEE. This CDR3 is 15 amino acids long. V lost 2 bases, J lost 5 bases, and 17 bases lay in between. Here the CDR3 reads CASSFQGYLRDEQYF. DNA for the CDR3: TGTGCCAGCAGCTTCCAGGGCTACCTCCGGGACGAGCAGTACTTC.

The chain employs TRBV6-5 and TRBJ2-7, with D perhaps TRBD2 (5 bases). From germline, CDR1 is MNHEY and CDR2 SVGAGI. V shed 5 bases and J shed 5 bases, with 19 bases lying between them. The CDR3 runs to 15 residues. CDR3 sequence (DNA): TGTGCCAGCAGTCCTTGGACTGCCTCTACGGACGAGCAGTACTTC. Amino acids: CASSPWTASTDEQYF.

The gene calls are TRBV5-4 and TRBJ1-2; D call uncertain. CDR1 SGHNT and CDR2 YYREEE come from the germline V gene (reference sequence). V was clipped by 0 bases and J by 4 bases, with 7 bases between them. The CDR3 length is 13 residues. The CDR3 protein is CASSLVGSYGYTF. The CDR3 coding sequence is TGTGCCAGCAGCTTGGTAGGCAGCTATGGCTACACCTTC.

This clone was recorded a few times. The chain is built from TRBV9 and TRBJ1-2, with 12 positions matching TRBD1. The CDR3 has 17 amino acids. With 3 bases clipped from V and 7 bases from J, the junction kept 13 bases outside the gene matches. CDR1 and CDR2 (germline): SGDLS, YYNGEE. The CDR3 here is CASSGRDRGRIVSGYTF. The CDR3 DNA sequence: TGTGCCAGCAGCGGCCGGGACAGGGGGCGTATCGTCAGTGGCTACACCTTC.

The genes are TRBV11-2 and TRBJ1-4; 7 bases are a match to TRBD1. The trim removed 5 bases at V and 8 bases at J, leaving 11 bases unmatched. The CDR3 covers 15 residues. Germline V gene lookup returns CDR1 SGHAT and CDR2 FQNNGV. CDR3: CASSPRGGPEEKLFF. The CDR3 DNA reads TGTGCCAGCAGCCCCCGAGGGGGCCCAGAAGAAAAACTGTTTTTT.

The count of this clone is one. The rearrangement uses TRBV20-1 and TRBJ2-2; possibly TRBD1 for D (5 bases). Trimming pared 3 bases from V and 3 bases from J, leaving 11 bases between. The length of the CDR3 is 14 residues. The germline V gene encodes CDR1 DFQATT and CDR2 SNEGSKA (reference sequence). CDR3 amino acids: CSASRQGYTGELFF. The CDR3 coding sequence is TGCAGTGCTAGTCGGCAGGGCTACACCGGGGAGCTGTTTTTT.

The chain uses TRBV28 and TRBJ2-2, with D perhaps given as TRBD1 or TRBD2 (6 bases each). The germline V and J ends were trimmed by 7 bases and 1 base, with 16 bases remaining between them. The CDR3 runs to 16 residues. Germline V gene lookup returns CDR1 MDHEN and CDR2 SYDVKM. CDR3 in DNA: TGTGCCAGCAAGATCAGGGGACTTAAGAACACCGGGGAGCTGTTTTTT. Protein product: CASKIRGLKNTGELFF.

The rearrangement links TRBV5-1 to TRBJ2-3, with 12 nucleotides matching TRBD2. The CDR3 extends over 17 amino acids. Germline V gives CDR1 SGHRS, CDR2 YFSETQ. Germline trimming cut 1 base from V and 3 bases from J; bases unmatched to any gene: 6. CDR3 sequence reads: CASSLRLAGGLTDTQYF. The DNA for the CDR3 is TGCGCCAGCAGCTTGAGGCTAGCGGGGGGGCTGACAGATACGCAGTATTTT.

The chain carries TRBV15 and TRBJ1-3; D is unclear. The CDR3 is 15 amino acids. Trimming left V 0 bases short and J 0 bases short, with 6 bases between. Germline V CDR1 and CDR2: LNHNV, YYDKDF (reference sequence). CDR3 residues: CATSRDLGSGNTIYF. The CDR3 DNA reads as TGTGCCACCAGCAGAGATCTCGGCTCTGGAAACACCATATATTTT. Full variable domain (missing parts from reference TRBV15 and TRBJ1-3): DAMVIQNPRYQVTQFGKPVTLSCSQTLNHNVMYWYQQKSSQAPKLLFHYYDKDFNNEADTPDNFQSRRPNTSFCFLDIRSPGLGDTAMYLCATSRDLGSGNTIYFGEGSWLTVV.

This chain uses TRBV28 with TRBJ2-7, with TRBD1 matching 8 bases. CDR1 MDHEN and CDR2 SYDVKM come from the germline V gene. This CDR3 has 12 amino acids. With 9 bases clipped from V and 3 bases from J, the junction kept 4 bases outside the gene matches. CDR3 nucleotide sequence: TGTGCCAGTACAGGGGGTCGCTACGAGCAGTACTTC. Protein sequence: CASTGGRYEQYF.

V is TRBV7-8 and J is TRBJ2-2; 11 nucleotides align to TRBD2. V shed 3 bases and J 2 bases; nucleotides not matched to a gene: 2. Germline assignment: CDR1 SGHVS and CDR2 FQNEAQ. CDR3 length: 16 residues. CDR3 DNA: TGTGCCAGCAGCTTCGGGACTAGCGGAAACACCGGGGAGCTGTTTTTT. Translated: CASSFGTSGNTGELFF.

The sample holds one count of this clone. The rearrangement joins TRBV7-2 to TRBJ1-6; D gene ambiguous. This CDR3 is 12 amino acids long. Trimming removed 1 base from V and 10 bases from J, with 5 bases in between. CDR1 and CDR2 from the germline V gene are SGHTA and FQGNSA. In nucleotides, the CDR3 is TGTGCCAGCAGCTTAGGGGCCTCACCCCTCCACTTT. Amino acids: CASSLGASPLHF. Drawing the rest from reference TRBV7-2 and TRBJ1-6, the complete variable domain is GAGVSQSPSNKVTEKGKDVELRCDPISGHTALYWYRQSLGQGLEFLIYFQGNSAPDKSGLPSDRFSAERTGGSVSTLTIQRTQQEDSAVYLCASSLGASPLHFGNGTRLTVT.

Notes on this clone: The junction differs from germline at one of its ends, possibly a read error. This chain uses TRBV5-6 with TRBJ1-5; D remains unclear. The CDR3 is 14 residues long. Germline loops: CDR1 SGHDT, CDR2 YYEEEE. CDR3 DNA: TGTGCCAGCAGCCAGGAGGGTAGCCATCAGCCCCAGCATTTT. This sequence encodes CASSQEGSHQPQHF. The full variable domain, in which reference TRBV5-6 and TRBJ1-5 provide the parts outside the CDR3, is DAGVTQSPTHLIKTRGQQVTLRCSPKSGHDTVSWYQQALGQGPQFIFQYYEEEERQRGNFPDRFSGHQFPNYSSELNVNALLLGDSALYLCASSQEGSHQPQHFGDGTRLSIL.

DNA of the CDR3: TGCAGCGTTGAGTGGGGGGGCGACGAGCAGTACTTC. The encoded protein is CSVEWGGDEQYF. The chain couples TRBV29-1 to TRBJ2-7; TRBD2 is a possible D gene (7 bases). V was pared by 3 bases and J by 5 bases, with 11 bases between. The CDR3 sequence is 12 residues long. CDR1 is SQVTM and CDR2 is ANQGSEA in the germline V gene.

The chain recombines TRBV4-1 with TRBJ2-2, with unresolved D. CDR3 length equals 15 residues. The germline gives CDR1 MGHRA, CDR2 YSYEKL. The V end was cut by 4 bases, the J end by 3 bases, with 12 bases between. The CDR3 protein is CASSLIDTYTGELFF. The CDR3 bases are TGCGCCAGCAGCCTCATCGACACATACACCGGGGAGCTGTTTTTT.

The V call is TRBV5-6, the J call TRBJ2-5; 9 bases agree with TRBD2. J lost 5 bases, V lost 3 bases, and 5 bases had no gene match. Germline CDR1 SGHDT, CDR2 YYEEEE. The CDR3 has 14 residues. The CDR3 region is CASSYGGRAETQYF. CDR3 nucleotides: TGTGCCAGCAGCTACGGCGGGAGGGCTGAGACCCAGTACTTC.

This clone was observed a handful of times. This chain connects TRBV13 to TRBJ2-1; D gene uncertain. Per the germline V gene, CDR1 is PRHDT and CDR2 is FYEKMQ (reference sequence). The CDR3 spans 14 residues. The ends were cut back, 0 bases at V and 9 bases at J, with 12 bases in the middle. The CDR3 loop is CASSLGNSVGEQFF. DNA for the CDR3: TGTGCCAGCAGCTTAGGTAACTCAGTGGGTGAGCAGTTCTTC.

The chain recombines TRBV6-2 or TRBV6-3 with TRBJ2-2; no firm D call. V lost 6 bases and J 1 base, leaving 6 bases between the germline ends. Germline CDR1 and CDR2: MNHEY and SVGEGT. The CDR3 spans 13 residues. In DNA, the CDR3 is TGTGCCAGCAGCTGGCTGAACACCGGGGAGCTGTTTTTT. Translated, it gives CASSWLNTGELFF.

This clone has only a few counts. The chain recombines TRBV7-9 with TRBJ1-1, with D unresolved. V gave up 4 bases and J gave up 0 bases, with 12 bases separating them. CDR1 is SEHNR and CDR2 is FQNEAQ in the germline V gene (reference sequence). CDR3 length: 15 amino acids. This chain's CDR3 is CASSSKQRLNTEAFF. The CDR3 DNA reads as TGTGCCAGCAGCTCAAAACAACGTTTGAACACTGAAGCTTTCTTT.